Following are 21 T cell receptor beta chains from one sample sequenced in a study of blood T cells in healthy people across ages (dated by TCRdb to about 2015). Libraries were made using 5' RACE. Sequencing instrument: Illumina HiSeq 2500. A second PCR of about 7 to 12 cycles was run with a J-beta primer mix and a sample-barcoded 5' primer. TCRdb took the public reads, trimmed them with fastp at Q25, ran MiXCR for clone calling and kept in-frame beta chains. Every entry covers one CDR3 protein and lists the most common genes and DNA from its rows. This sample comprises roughly 800,000 distinct CDR3 sequences, roughly 50% of them detected only once. Approximately 21% of the sample belongs to the ten largest clones. The sample comprised blood. Receptor source: a man aged 30 to 45 in good health.

This sequence joins TRBV5-6 and TRBJ2-7; 8 nucleotides align to TRBD1. This CDR3 has 15 amino acids. J was trimmed by 5 bases and V by 0 bases; bases with no gene match: 7. CDR1 is SGHDT and CDR2 is YYEEEE in the germline V gene. The CDR3 loop is CASSLGPGGWNEQYF. The CDR3 bases are TGTGCCAGCAGCTTGGGTCCAGGGGGCTGGAACGAGCAGTACTTC.

Points on this clonotype: The germline gene is not matched at one end of the junction; a read error may be the cause. The gene calls are TRBV7-2 and TRBJ2-1, with 16 bases matching TRBD2. Germline values: CDR1 SGHTA, CDR2 FQGNSA. CDR3 length equals 16 residues. The CDR3 nucleotides read TGTGTCAGCAGCTTAGGCGGGACTAGCGGGAGGGGAGAGCAGTTCTTC. This sequence encodes CVSSLGGTSGRGEQFF. The variable domain in full, with the rest retrieved from reference TRBV7-2 and TRBJ2-1, is GAGVSQSPSNKVTEKGKDVELRCDPISGHTALYWYRQSLGQGLEFLIYFQGNSAPDKSGLPSDRFSAERTGGSVSTLTIQRTQQEDSAVYLCVSSLGGTSGRGEQFFGPGTRLTVL.

The V and J genes are TRBV25-1 and TRBJ2-3; D tentatively fits TRBD1 or TRBD2 (5 bases each). Trimming removed 2 bases from V and 2 bases from J, with 11 bases in between. This CDR3 comprises 15 residues. The germline gives CDR1 MGHDK, CDR2 SYGVNS. The CDR3 DNA reads TGTGCCAGCAGTGAACCGGGACGGACCACAGATACGCAGTATTTT. Its translation is CASSEPGRTTDTQYF.

The genes are TRBV24-1 and TRBJ2-5, with D perhaps matching TRBD2 (6 bases). The CDR3 covers 13 residues. CDR1 is KGHDR, CDR2 SFDVKD, per germline. V gave up 7 bases and J gave up 11 bases, with 19 bases separating them. The CDR3 loop reads CATRSGLSNEQYF. CDR3 DNA sequence: TGTGCCACCAGATCGGGACTCTCAAATGAGCAGTACTTC.

The gene calls are TRBV2 and TRBJ1-2; the D is unclear. The germline V gene encodes CDR1 SNHLY and CDR2 FYNNEI. CDR3 size: 13 residues. Trimming cost V 4 bases and J 5 bases, with 11 bases left between them. Here the CDR3 reads CASSVTEAYGYTF. The CDR3 bases are TGTGCCAGCAGTGTGACTGAGGCTTATGGCTACACCTTC.

This clonotype was counted a single time. The chain is built from TRBV28 and TRBJ2-7, with TRBD1 matching 9 bases. The V gene's germline CDR1 is MDHEN and CDR2 SYDVKM. The CDR3 spans 16 residues. The trim removed 1 base at V and 1 base at J, leaving 5 bases unmatched. The CDR3 DNA sequence: TGTGCCAGCAGTTTATTTAGGGGACAGGGTTCCTACGAGCAGTACTTC. Translated: CASSLFRGQGSYEQYF.

The chain couples TRBV20-1 to TRBJ2-4, with 8 bases matching TRBD1. The better agreement between TRBJ2-7 and the DNA end casts doubt on the J call. Looked up from germline, CDR1 is DFQATT and CDR2 is SNEGSKA (reference sequence). The CDR3 sequence is 13 residues long. CDR3 nucleotide sequence: TGCAGTGCTAGGCGGGCAGGGGGCGCCGAGCAGTACTTC. It encodes CSARRAGGAEQYF.

The chain couples TRBV20-1 to TRBJ2-4; D may correspond to TRBD1 or TRBD2 (5 bases each). With the DNA end fitting TRBJ2-7 better, the J assignment may be wrong. The CDR3 has 14 amino acids. Germline CDR1 reads DFQATT; CDR2 reads SNEGSKA (reference sequence). As DNA, the CDR3 is TGCAGTGCTTCGGATTCGGGGCGAGGTTACGAGCAGTACTTC. Residues: CSASDSGRGYEQYF.

Written as DNA, the CDR3 is TGTGCCAGCAGGGATGGACAGGAGCGGGACGAGCAGTACTTC. Translated: CASRDGQERDEQYF. This rearrangement joins TRBV12-3 or TRBV12-4 to TRBJ2-7; D perhaps matches TRBD1 (7 bases). Trimming took 6 bases from V and 5 from J, leaving 17 bases between them. The CDR3 spans 14 residues.

The V call is TRBV13, the J call TRBJ2-3, with TRBD1 matching 8 bases. Germline lookup yields CDR1 PRHDT and CDR2 FYEKMQ (reference sequence). The CDR3 spans 15 residues. V was pared by 4 bases and J by 5 bases, with 8 bases of the junction left unmatched. Written as DNA, the CDR3 is TGTGCCAGCAGCTCCAGTGGACAGGGACAAGATACGCAGTATTTT. This sequence encodes CASSSSGQGQDTQYF.

The rearrangement joins TRBV27 to TRBJ2-7; maybe TRBD2 (5 bases). Between the trimmed V and J ends, which lost 2 bases and 2 bases, there was a span of 16 bases. Germline V gene data show CDR1 as MNHEY and CDR2 as SMNVEV (reference sequence). There are 16 residues in the CDR3. DNA for the CDR3: TGTGCCAGCAGTTTAAGTGGGAGTGGTGTCACCTACGAGCAGTACTTC. This encodes CASSLSGSGVTYEQYF.

The sample holds a few counts of this clonotype. The chain carries TRBV19 and TRBJ2-1, with 8 nucleotides matching TRBD2. Germline lookup yields CDR1 LNHDA and CDR2 SQIVND (reference sequence). V trimming: 6 bases; J trimming: 3 bases; junction bases outside the gene matches: 7. CDR3 length equals 15 residues. The CDR3 loop is CASSTSGSSYNEQFF. CDR3 nucleotide sequence: TGTGCCAGTAGCACCAGCGGGAGCAGCTACAATGAGCAGTTCTTC.

The chain links TRBV19 to TRBJ2-7, with D maybe TRBD2 (6 bases). The CDR3 totals 13 residues. Trimming took 8 bases from V and 3 from J, leaving 14 bases between them. Germline assignment: CDR1 LNHDA and CDR2 SQIVND (reference sequence). The CDR3 loop is CASSGESGYEQYF. CDR3 DNA sequence: TGTGCCAGTTCGGGAGAGTCGGGCTACGAGCAGTACTTC.

This chain uses TRBV6-2 or TRBV6-3 with TRBJ2-1; D is undetermined. This CDR3 has 11 amino acids. Per germline, CDR1 MNHEY and CDR2 SVGEGT. V gave up 8 bases and J gave up 3 bases, with 5 bases separating them. The CDR3 reads CASWGYNEQFF. Written as DNA, the CDR3 is TGTGCCAGCTGGGGCTACAATGAGCAGTTCTTC.

A few counts support this clonotype. CDR3 sequence: CASSQPGSIQYF. CDR3 nucleotides: TGTGCCAGCAGCCAACCCGGCAGCATTCAGTACTTC. This chain uses TRBV7-3 with TRBJ2-4; D call uncertain. Trimming pared 5 bases from V and 9 bases from J, leaving 11 bases between. The CDR3 totals 12 residues. Germline values: CDR1 SGHTA, CDR2 FQGTGA.

The table lists this clonotype with a count of one. The CDR3 region is CASSGGFGYTF. The CDR3 bases are TGTGCCAGCAGTGGCGGGTTTGGCTACACCTTC. The rearrangement uses TRBV6-1 and TRBJ1-2; D not certain. Trimming stripped 4 bases from V and 7 bases from J, with 7 bases between. The CDR3 contains 11 residues. The germline V gene has CDR1 MNHNS and CDR2 SASEGT.

J is TRBJ2-5 and V is TRBV3-1, with D perhaps TRBD1 (5 bases). This CDR3 is built from 15 residues. Germline V gene sequence: CDR1 LGHDT, CDR2 YNNKEL (reference sequence). V was trimmed by 2 bases and J by 4 bases, leaving 14 bases between them. CDR3 bases: TGTGCCAGCAGCCAATTGTCCGGACACTCAGAGACCCAGTACTTC. Translated, it gives CASSQLSGHSETQYF.

The chain employs TRBV19 and TRBJ2-5, with 10 nucleotides matching TRBD1. Germline CDR1 is LNHDA and CDR2 is SQIVND (reference sequence). The CDR3 loop spans 16 amino acids. J gave up 6 bases and V 5 bases, and 12 bases lay outside the gene matches. Here the CDR3 DNA reads TGTGCCAGTAGTCTCATGGGGACAGGGGTTGGAAAGACCCAGTACTTC. Its protein product is CASSLMGTGVGKTQYF.

V usage is TRBV4-3 and J usage is TRBJ2-7, with 7 bases identical to TRBD2. Trimming at V came to 0 bases and at J to 2 bases, leaving 10 bases not matched to a gene. CDR3 length: 17 residues. CDR1 and CDR2 from the germline V gene are LGHNA and YSLEER. The CDR3 reads CASSQESQRAGPYEQYF. CDR3 nucleotide sequence: TGCGCCAGCAGCCAAGAGTCCCAACGAGCGGGACCCTACGAGCAGTACTTC.

As concerns this clonotype: A read error may produce the germline difference seen at one junction end. The genes are TRBV6-2 or TRBV6-3 and TRBJ2-1, with 10 bases matching TRBD2. This CDR3 spans 13 amino acids. CDR1 MNHEY and CDR2 SVGEGT come from the germline V gene. CDR3 bases: TGCGCCAGCCGCGGGACTAGCGTCAATGAGCAGTTCTTC. It translates to CASRGTSVNEQFF.

The chain uses TRBV5-1 and TRBJ2-7; TRBD2 might be the D (5 bases). Germline V gene data show CDR1 as SGHRS and CDR2 as YFSETQ. Trimming pared 2 bases from V and 1 base from J, leaving 13 bases between. The CDR3 covers 15 residues. The CDR3 reads CASSFQPGGSYEQYF. Written as DNA, the CDR3 is TGCGCCAGCAGCTTCCAGCCAGGCGGGTCCTACGAGCAGTACTTC.